This TCR beta chain is drawn from a study of T-cell reconstitution after alpha-beta-depleted transplantation in children. The library targeted TCRbeta and was prepared with unique molecular identifiers. TCRdb fed the PCR reads into MiXCR, producing one record per CDR3 protein. The sample yields approximately 520,000 distinct CDR3 sequences, roughly 33% seen once. The clonotype comes from a human donor who donated a stem cell graft to a child with aplastic anemia. Sequences were derived from PBMCs from the stem cell graft donor, sampled from the stem cell graft.

This CDR3 reads CSAWGSLYNEQFF. DNA of the CDR3: TGCAGTGCATGGGGGAGCCTCTACAATGAGCAGTTCTTC. J is TRBJ2-1 and V is TRBV20-1; D may be TRBD1 or TRBD2 (5 bases each). CDR1 and CDR2 from the germline V gene are DFQATT and SNEGSKA (reference sequence). CDR3 length: 13 amino acids. The V end was cut by 6 bases, the J end by 3 bases, with 12 bases between.